The following is a TCR beta chain sequence with its context. What it binds is unknown. At one end, the junction sequence differs from germline, possibly due to a read error. TCRdb's table, derived via immunoSEQ multiplex PCR, lists solely in-frame clones and lacks some. Of some 53,000 clones listed, roughly 77% are singletons. These data come from a study of PD-L1 blockade in urothelial cancer. Study at large: Patients arrived having already received 0 to 3 prior chemotherapy regimens. Peripheral blood specimens exhibited a median yield of approximately 150,000 T cells.

CDR3 length equals 15 residues. Looked up from germline, CDR1 is SGHVS and CDR2 is FQNEAQ. Study-wide findings and caveats: Below-median pretreatment blood TCR clonality was a predictor of better survival.

Urothelial carcinoma affected the patients, and it was locally advanced or metastatic. The specimen comprised PBMCs, sampled around atezolizumab (anti-PD-L1) treatment. The sequence was obtained from a man aged 65 to 85 with urothelial cancer. The chain joins TRBV7-8 to TRBJ2-1; D ambiguous. The CDR3 reads CASSYTRLAYSEQFF. The CDR3 DNA follows: TGTGCCAGCAGCTACACTCGCCTCGCCTACAGTGAGCAGTTCTTC.